The next 29 T cell receptor beta chains were all read from a single sample in a study of Graves' ophthalmopathy and Graves' hyperthyroidism. Investigators amplified TCR beta CDR3 regions from RNA transcripts. An opening RT-PCR round employed HTBI primers and preceded a second-round multiplex PCR. Each CDR3 protein gets one entry after TCRdb re-called the multiplex PCR reads with MiXCR. Of hundreds of thousands of distinct CDR3 sequences listed, more than 20% are singletons. The sequenced sample was peripheral blood. These receptors were collected from a young woman with stable Graves' hyperthyroidism.

The chain joins TRBV15 to TRBJ2-7; 8 nucleotides align to TRBD1. The CDR3 consists of 15 residues. CDR1 is LNHNV, CDR2 YYDKDF, per germline (reference sequence). Unmatched junction bases numbered 7, after V lost 1 base and J lost 5 bases. CDR3 bases: TGTGCCACCAGCAGAGGGGGACAGGCGGCCGACGAGCAGTACTTC. Protein product: CATSRGGQAADEQYF.

This clonotype has a count of ten or more. The rearrangement joins TRBV28 to TRBJ2-7; a possible D gene is TRBD2 (5 bases). The CDR3 is made up of 13 amino acids. Trimming removed 0 bases from V and 5 bases from J, with 8 bases in between. Per the germline V gene, CDR1 is MDHEN and CDR2 is SYDVKM. CDR3 sequence: CASSLWLAHEQYF. The CDR3 DNA follows: TGTGCCAGCAGTTTATGGCTAGCCCACGAGCAGTACTTC.

This clonotype was picked up a small number of times. V gene TRBV12-3 or TRBV12-4 combines with J gene TRBJ2-3; D unresolved. The V end lost 3 bases, the J end lost 0 bases, and 16 bases lay between the germline ends. The CDR3 is 17 amino acids. This CDR3 is CASSFARDSTSTDTQYF. CDR3 DNA sequence: TGTGCCAGCAGTTTCGCCCGCGACTCCACTAGCACAGATACGCAGTATTTT.

This clonotype occurred a few times. The CDR3 sequence is CASSPGLAGNEQFF. The CDR3, as DNA: TGTGCCAGCAGCCCGGGACTAGCGGGCAATGAGCAGTTCTTC. The V and J genes are TRBV12-3 or TRBV12-4 and TRBJ2-1; 12 bases align to TRBD2. Trimming removed 6 bases from V and 6 bases from J; junction bases left unmatched: 3. The CDR3 runs to 14 residues.

This clonotype has just a few counts. The chain combines TRBV20-1 with TRBJ1-5, with TRBD1 matching over 10 bases. This CDR3 is built from 15 residues. With 6 bases clipped from V and 2 bases from J, the junction kept 7 bases outside the gene matches. CDR1 is DFQATT and CDR2 is SNEGSKA in the germline V gene (reference sequence). CDR3 nucleotides: TGCAGTGCCAGACAGGGGGCTTGGGGCAATCAGCCCCAGCATTTT. Amino acid sequence: CSARQGAWGNQPQHF.

Ten or more counts support this clonotype. This chain uses TRBV28 with TRBJ1-3; 7 positions agree with TRBD1. The germline gives CDR1 MDHEN, CDR2 SYDVKM. The CDR3 contains 15 residues. J gave up 8 bases and V 7 bases, and 14 bases lay outside the gene matches. CDR3: CASIRGLGGEDTIYF. CDR3 in DNA: TGTGCCAGCATCCGAGGTCTAGGGGGCGAGGACACCATATATTTT.

This clonotype occurred many times. The chain couples TRBV7-2 to TRBJ1-1; D gene uncertain. The CDR3 runs 17 residues. The ends were cut back, 1 base at V and 4 bases at J, with 19 bases in the middle. CDR1 is SGHTA and CDR2 is FQGNSA in the germline V gene. CDR3 nucleotide sequence: TGTGCCAGCAGCTTAGAACCCGTCTTTCAAGTGAGCACTGAAGCTTTCTTT. This gives the protein CASSLEPVFQVSTEAFF.

This clonotype has a count of ten or more. V is TRBV6-5 and J is TRBJ2-5, with TRBD2 identical over 8 bases. Germline CDR1 and CDR2: MNHEY and SVGAGI. This CDR3 is built from 14 residues. V was pared by 6 bases and J by 2 bases, with 5 bases of the junction left unmatched. The DNA of the CDR3 is TGTGCCAGCAGGCGGGGGGCAGGTCAAGAGACCCAGTACTTC. Protein: CASRRGAGQETQYF.

Turning to this clonotype: This may arise from a read error, as a much more abundant clone is one base away. The chain links TRBV6-2 or TRBV6-3 to TRBJ2-5; 7 bases line up with TRBD2. The CDR3 contains 16 residues. Germline V gene data show CDR1 as MNHEY and CDR2 as SVGEGT. As DNA, the CDR3 is TGTGCCAGCAAGGAGTTCGGGGGGATAGACCAAGAGTCCCAGTACTTC. It specifies CASKEFGGIDQESQYF.

This clonotype came up many times. The chain joins TRBV6-2 or TRBV6-3 to TRBJ2-7; 7 nucleotides align to TRBD1. Per the germline V gene, CDR1 is MNHEY and CDR2 is SVGEGT. This CDR3 has 15 amino acids. J lost 3 bases, V lost 6 bases, and 11 bases had no gene match. Here the CDR3 DNA reads TGTGCCAGCAGGGCTGGACAGGCTGAAGGCTACGAGCAGTACTTC. As protein: CASRAGQAEGYEQYF.

As concerns this clonotype: With a much larger clone just one base away, this may be a read error. The CDR3 DNA is TGTGCCAGCATCTCGGCGTCGACTAGCTGGGGCTCAGAGACCCAGTACTTC. This sequence encodes CASISASTSWGSETQYF. The rearrangement joins TRBV11-1 to TRBJ2-5; 7 nucleotides line up with TRBD2. Trimming cost V 7 bases and J 4 bases; bases outside gene matches: 18. The CDR3 contains 17 residues. Germline CDR1 reads SGHAT; CDR2 reads FQDESV (reference sequence). The full variable domain, its missing parts supplied by reference TRBV11-1 and TRBJ2-5, is EAEVAQSPRYKITEKSQAVAFWCDPISGHATLYWYRQILGQGPELLVQFQDESVVDDSQLPKDRFSAERLKGVDSTLKIQPAELGDSAMYLCASISASTSWGSETQYFGPGTRLLVL.

This clonotype was counted ten times or more. The gene calls are TRBV28 and TRBJ2-7; the D is unclear. The length of the CDR3 is 13 residues. Trimming took 6 bases from V and 3 from J, leaving 12 bases between them. Germline V gene data show CDR1 as MDHEN and CDR2 as SYDVKM. CDR3 protein: CASSYRWGYEQYF. In DNA form, the CDR3 reads TGTGCCAGCAGCTACCGTTGGGGCTACGAGCAGTACTTC.

Only a few counts were recorded for this clonotype. The gene calls are TRBV28 and TRBJ1-1; D is ambiguous. Trimming took off 4 bases at V and 0 bases at J, with 12 bases between the two ends. The CDR3 extends over 15 amino acids. CDR1 is MDHEN, CDR2 SYDVKM, per germline. CDR3 sequence: CASSWIDTLNTEAFF. The CDR3 coding sequence is TGTGCCAGCAGTTGGATCGATACCTTGAACACTGAAGCTTTCTTT.

This clonotype was detected many times. The CDR3 region has the DNA TGTGCCACCAGTGATTTTAAGGACAGTAGCTCCTACGAGCAGTACTTC. Its translation is CATSDFKDSSSYEQYF. This chain connects TRBV24-1 to TRBJ2-7; D possibly corresponds to TRBD1 (6 bases). Germline loops: CDR1 KGHDR, CDR2 SFDVKD. V was shortened by 1 base and J by 0 bases, with 12 bases between the two germline ends. The CDR3 runs to 16 residues.

This clonotype was seen ten or more times. V gene TRBV27 combines with J gene TRBJ2-2; TRBD1 matches at 8 bases. The CDR3 runs to 14 residues. Germline values: CDR1 MNHEY, CDR2 SMNVEV (reference sequence). V dropped 8 bases and J dropped 4; count of bases not matched to a gene: 6. Here the CDR3 DNA reads TGTGCCAGCCGCTGGACAGGGACCACCGGGGAGCTGTTTTTT. Translation gives CASRWTGTTGELFF.

V is TRBV6-1 and J is TRBJ1-5; D may be TRBD1 (6 bases). The CDR3 spans 13 residues. CDR1 and CDR2 (germline): MNHNS, SASEGT. Trimming left V 10 bases short and J 3 bases short, with 13 bases between. CDR3 in DNA: TGTGCCACATCGACAGGCGTCAATCAGCCCCAGCATTTT. It specifies CATSTGVNQPQHF.

The CDR3 here is CASSELLQGRYNSPLHF. The CDR3 bases are TGTGCCAGCAGTGAATTGTTGCAGGGCCGCTATAATTCACCCCTCCACTTT. J is TRBJ1-6 and V is TRBV6-1; a weak D match, TRBD1 (5 bases). Germline values: CDR1 MNHNS, CDR2 SASEGT. V lost 2 bases and J 3 bases, leaving 14 bases between the germline ends. This CDR3 is 17 amino acids long.

V is TRBV3-1 and J is TRBJ2-7; the match to TRBD1 covers 8 bases. The CDR3 extends over 14 amino acids. J gave up 4 bases and V 3 bases, and 5 bases lay outside the gene matches. In germline, CDR1 is LGHDT, CDR2 YNNKEL (reference sequence). The CDR3 DNA is TGTGCCAGCAGCCAGAGGGACAGGCTATACGAGCAGTACTTC. Translation gives CASSQRDRLYEQYF.

This clonotype was detected many times. The chain is built from TRBV19 and TRBJ1-2, with D perhaps TRBD1 (5 bases). CDR1 and CDR2 (germline): LNHDA, SQIVND (reference sequence). The CDR3 consists of 13 residues. V was cut by 1 base and J by 7 bases, with 10 bases left in between. Here the CDR3 reads CASSIGRERGYTF. The CDR3, as DNA: TGTGCCAGTAGTATAGGCAGGGAACGTGGCTACACCTTC.

Ten or more counts support this clonotype. At one end, the junction sequence differs from germline, possibly due to a read error. The V call is TRBV12-3 or TRBV12-4, the J call TRBJ2-4; TRBD1 might be the D (6 bases). CDR3 length: 15 residues. The CDR3 DNA is TGTGCCAGCAGTTCAAACAGGGTCTCGGAAAACATTAAGTACTTC. Its protein is CASSSNRVSENIKYF.

The sample holds many counts of this clonotype. This chain joins TRBV5-1 and TRBJ1-2, with 9 bases fitting TRBD1. V lost 5 bases to trimming and J lost 4 bases; unmatched junction nucleotides: 6. Germline V gives CDR1 SGHRS, CDR2 YFSETQ. This CDR3 is built from 14 residues. The CDR3 sequence: CASRSGQGPYGYTF. CDR3 in DNA: TGCGCCAGCAGATCGGGACAGGGCCCCTATGGCTACACCTTC.

A remark on this clonotype: The junction does not match germline at one end; this may be a read error. The chain combines TRBV12-3 or TRBV12-4 with TRBJ2-5; 14 bases fit TRBD2. The CDR3 runs 16 residues. CDR3 DNA: TGTACCAGCAGTCGACTAGCGGGGGGGCCTGAAGAGACCCAGTACTTC. Amino acid sequence: CTSSRLAGGPEETQYF.

The chain employs TRBV2 and TRBJ2-4; no clear D gene. The V end lost 0 bases, the J end lost 4 bases, and 4 bases lay between the germline ends. The CDR3 has 13 residues. The germline CDR1 and CDR2 sequences are SNHLY and FYNNEI. CDR3 in amino acids: CASSEARKNIQYF. The CDR3, as DNA: TGTGCCAGCAGTGAAGCCCGGAAAAACATTCAGTACTTC.

The chain uses TRBV6-1 and TRBJ1-2; 8 nucleotides align to TRBD1. The CDR3 is 14 amino acids. V lost 7 bases and J lost 6; bases outside the gene matches: 10. The germline V gene encodes CDR1 MNHNS and CDR2 SASEGT. The CDR3 reads CASTPLGQVHGYTF. The CDR3 coding sequence is TGTGCCAGCACCCCACTGGGACAGGTTCATGGCTACACCTTC.

This clonotype has a count of ten or more. J is TRBJ2-5 and V is TRBV20-1; 10 bases are shared with TRBD2. The CDR3 is 14 amino acids. J lost 4 bases, V lost 1 base, and 3 bases had no gene match. Germline CDR1 and CDR2: DFQATT and SNEGSKA (reference sequence). The CDR3 DNA reads TGCAGTGCTAGAGCCCGACTAGCGGGAGAGACCCAGTACTTC. The encoded protein is CSARARLAGETQYF.

At least ten counts were recorded for this clonotype. The V call is TRBV28, the J call TRBJ1-3, with a weak D call TRBD1 (5 bases). Germline values: CDR1 MDHEN, CDR2 SYDVKM. The CDR3 is 18 amino acids. Trimming took 5 bases from V and 1 from J, leaving 21 bases between them. The CDR3 coding sequence is TGTGCCAGCAGTAATTTACCACCAGGACCAGGGTCTGGAAACACCATATATTTT. Encoded protein: CASSNLPPGPGSGNTIYF.

The rearrangement uses TRBV2 and TRBJ1-1, with 7 bases identical to TRBD1. The CDR3 has 13 residues. J was trimmed by 7 bases and V by 6 bases; bases with no gene match: 8. The germline CDR1 and CDR2 sequences are SNHLY and FYNNEI. Here the CDR3 DNA reads TGTGCCAGCAGGCTGAACAGGGGCAGTGAAGCTTTCTTT. Protein sequence: CASRLNRGSEAFF.

At least ten counts were recorded for this clonotype. The J gene is TRBJ2-5, the V gene TRBV2, with 7 bases identical to TRBD1. Germline lookup yields CDR1 SNHLY and CDR2 FYNNEI. This CDR3 contains 15 residues. After removal of 6 bases from V and 5 bases from J, the junction contained 12 bases not matched to a gene. Written as DNA, the CDR3 is TGTGCCAGCAGACTCGGGACAGCCGGGCGTGAGACCCAGTACTTC. Amino acid sequence: CASRLGTAGRETQYF.

This clonotype came up many times. V and J are TRBV6-5 and TRBJ2-2, with D possibly matching TRBD1 (5 bases). Germline V gene lookup returns CDR1 MNHEY and CDR2 SVGAGI. V was pared by 0 bases and J by 4 bases, with 9 bases between. This CDR3 contains 15 residues. DNA of the CDR3: TGTGCCAGCAGTTACTCAAGGGGCAGCACCGGGGAGCTGTTTTTT. It translates to CASSYSRGSTGELFF.